This T cell receptor beta chain emerged from a study of cytomegalovirus exposure and HLA in healthy donors. V lost 2 bases to trimming and J lost 2 bases, with 9 bases between them. This CDR3 is built from 15 residues. Germline CDR1 and CDR2: SGHTA and FQGNSA. Use of 60 Vbeta and 13 Jbeta primers characterized the PCR. Some clones are missing from TCRdb's copy, which holds only in-frame ones; the method was immunoSEQ multiplex PCR. The table has around 140,000 clones, roughly 74% seen once. The TCR sequence derives from a woman aged 18-29 years in good health and CMV-seropositive. V and J are TRBV7-2 and TRBJ1-4, with D unclear. Source material: PBMCs. The CDR3 loop reads CASSLMTNTNEKLFF. The CDR3 DNA reads as TGTGCCAGCAGCTTAATGACAAATACTAATGAAAAACTGTTTTTT.